This T cell receptor beta chain was identified during a study of blood T cell repertoires in COVID-19. At the level of the study: Acute and convalescent COVID-19 specimens originated in the United States, Italy and Spain. The cDNA or gDNA used as material had been derived from T cells, B-cell-depleted T cells, or PBMCs.

CDR1 is MDHEN, CDR2 SYDVKM, per germline. V was clipped by 6 bases and J by 6 bases; unmatched bases: 7. The CDR3 has 14 amino acids. This clone was seen only once. In the source study's methods: From reference gene primer amplification, estimates of nucleated cell counts were derived. Produced via immunoSEQ multiplex PCR; TCRdb's table is partial and in-frame only. The V and J calls and the clone size are those of that table, but D and trimming were determined from the DNA. The table lists 170,000 or so clones, roughly 88% of them singletons. The Seattle patients, enrolled during active infection, were followed longitudinally.

The sequence derives from a woman in her 40s with COVID-19, enrolled during active disease. The chain has TRBV28 and TRBJ1-3; 8 nucleotides match TRBD1. Specimen: peripheral blood. CDR3 sequence (DNA): TGTGCCAGCAGACCGGGACAGGTACCAAACACCATATATTTT. Translation gives CASRPGQVPNTIYF.